The rows below give T cell receptor beta chains drawn from one sample of a study of OX40 agonist ivuxolimab in advanced cancers. Generated by immunoSEQ multiplex PCR, the TCRdb table keeps only in-frame clones and is missing some. The data hold tens of thousands of clones, with about 87% observed a single time. This material consisted of CD4+ or CD8+ T cells sorted from blood, taken in a trial of the OX40 agonist ivuxolimab. These receptors were collected from an adult with an advanced solid tumor such as melanoma, head and neck, liver or kidney cancer. Both conserved end residues are part of each CDR3. D genes are given only for firm matches. Size values are once, few and many counts, or a class for expanded clones, and some rows have none.

TRBJ2-2 | . | . | TRBV11-2 | CASRTGRNTGELFF | TGTGCCAGCAGGACAGGCCGGAACACCGGGGAGCTGTTTTTT
TRBJ2-7 | once | . | TRBV7-8 | CASSTQDGELYEQYF | TGTGCCAGCAGCACTCAGGACGGCGAGCTCTACGAGCAGTACTTC
TRBJ2-1 | few | TRBD1 | TRBV29-1 | CSATTGVGEQFF | TGCAGCGCCACCACAGGGGTGGGTGAGCAGTTCTTC
TRBJ2-1 | . | TRBD1 | TRBV28 | CASSFQDRGGNEQFF | TGTGCCAGCAGTTTCCAGGACAGGGGGGGGAATGAGCAGTTCTTC
TRBJ1-2 | . | TRBD1 | TRBV5-4 | CASRPGQGDGYTF | TGTGCCAGCAGACCGGGACAGGGGGACGGCTACACCTTC
TRBJ2-7 | . | . | TRBV2 | CASSVEDSRYEQYF | TGTGCCAGCAGTGTAGAGGACAGCCGCTACGAGCAGTACTTC
TRBJ2-7 | . | TRBD1 | TRBV2 | CASSENRDRASFEQYF | TGTGCCAGCAGTGAGAACCGGGACAGGGCCTCCTTCGAGCAGTACTTC
TRBJ1-5 | . | . | TRBV5-6 | CASSLLGDLHQPQHF | TGTGCCAGCAGCTTGCTCGGAGACCTTCATCAGCCCCAGCATTTT
TRBJ2-5 | . | . | TRBV7-2 | CASSRTAQETQYF | TGTGCCAGCAGCCGGACAGCCCAAGAGACCCAGTACTTC
TRBJ2-5 | . | TRBD1 | TRBV6-5 | CASNTGGQETQYF | TGTGCCAGCAACACAGGGGGACAAGAGACCCAGTACTTC
TRBJ2-7 | once | TRBD1 | TRBV6-6 | CASSYRDRYEQYF | TGTGCCAGCAGTTACCGGGACAGATACGAGCAGTACTTC
TRBJ1-5 | . | . | TRBV9 | CASSVSREEDQPQHF | TGTGCCAGCAGCGTCTCCAGGGAGGAGGATCAGCCCCAGCATTTT
TRBJ1-1 | . | . | TRBV7-9 | CASSWDGGHTEAFF | TGTGCCAGCAGCTGGGACGGGGGGCACACTGAAGCTTTCTTT
TRBJ2-6 | . | . | TRBV18 | CAGSPSGALTF | TGTGCCGGCTCACCGAGTGGGGCCCTGACTTTC
TRBJ2-7 | . | . | TRBV28 | CASSQTGYEQYF | TGTGCCAGCAGCCAAACAGGGTACGAGCAGTACTTC
TRBJ2-2 | . | TRBD2 | TRBV4-2 | CASSQASGSNTGELFF | TGTGCCAGCAGCCAAGCTAGCGGCTCGAACACCGGGGAGCTGTTTTTT
TRBJ2-1 | . | TRBD1 | TRBV5-1 | CASSSGQGPYNEQFF | TGCGCCAGCAGCTCGGGACAGGGGCCCTACAATGAGCAGTTCTTC
TRBJ1-5 | . | . | TRBV18 | CASSPAGPGQPQHF | TGTGCCAGCTCACCGGCGGGTCCGGGACAGCCCCAGCATTTT
TRBJ2-5 | few | . | TRBV6-7 | CASSYGSTLATQYF | TGTGCCAGCAGTTATGGGTCCACCCTCGCGACCCAGTACTTC
TRBJ1-6 | . | . | TRBV28 | CASSPYPTGASPLHF | TGTGCCAGCAGTCCATACCCTACGGGGGCTTCACCCCTCCACTTT
TRBJ1-1 | . | . | TRBV7-9 | CASRRGEQMNTEAFF | TGTGCCAGCAGGAGGGGGGAGCAGATGAACACTGAAGCTTTCTTT
TRBJ2-7 | few | . | TRBV7-6 | CASSPAEGSYEQYF | TGTGCCAGCAGCCCCGCCGAGGGATCCTACGAGCAGTACTTC
TRBJ2-3 | . | TRBD2 | TRBV5-1 | CASSERDTDTQYF | TGCGCCAGCAGCGAGCGGGACACAGATACGCAGTATTTT
TRBJ2-7 | few | TRBD2 | TRBV9 | CASSVAGGGEQYF | TGTGCCAGCAGCGTAGCTGGGGGGGGAGAGCAGTACTTC
TRBJ2-2 | . | TRBD2 | TRBV5-1 | CASSLDPGGNTGELFF | TGCGCCAGCAGCTTGGATCCGGGGGGGAACACCGGGGAGCTGTTTTTT
TRBJ2-3 | . | TRBD2 | TRBV7-2 | CASSLVPRGGLDTQYF | TGTGCCAGCAGCTTAGTCCCGCGGGGGGGACTAGATACGCAGTATTTT
TRBJ2-5 | . | . | TRBV29-1 | CSVEEDSLIETQYF | TGCAGCGTTGAAGAGGACTCCCTAATAGAGACCCAGTACTTC
TRBJ2-2 | . | TRBD2 | TRBV7-8 | CASSILAGRQTNTEELFF | TGTGCCAGCAGCATACTAGCGGGGAGACAAACGAACACCGAGGAGCTGTTTTTT
TRBJ2-7 | . | . | TRBV6-6 | CASSPTIRAHSYEQYF | TGTGCCAGCAGTCCTACGATCCGGGCCCACTCCTACGAGCAGTACTTC
TRBJ2-1 | . | TRBD2 | TRBV7-9 | CASSLDGGDEQFF | TGTGCCAGCAGCTTAGATGGGGGGGATGAGCAGTTCTTC
TRBJ2-3 | . | TRBD1 | TRBV12-5 | CASGLGTGYFTDTQYF | TGTGCTAGTGGTTTGGGGACAGGTTATTTTACAGATACGCAGTATTTT
TRBJ2-3 | . | TRBD2 | TRBV14 | CASSQEERGAQYF | TGTGCCAGCAGCCAAGAAGAGCGGGGGGCGCAGTATTTT
TRBJ2-3 | . | . | TRBV4-2 | CASSQDSAGIADTQYF | TGTGCCAGCAGCCAAGATAGCGCGGGGATCGCAGATACGCAGTATTTT
TRBJ1-1 | . | . | TRBV4-2 | CASSQSGGANTEAFF | TGTGCCAGCAGCCAATCCGGAGGGGCTAACACTGAAGCTTTCTTT
TRBJ1-4 | . | TRBD1 | TRBV5-1 | CASQGQLNEKLFF | TGCGCCAGCCAGGGACAGCTTAATGAAAAACTGTTTTTT
TRBJ2-5 | . | TRBD2 | TRBV19 | CARGTGRGETQYF | TGTGCCCGGGGGACTGGGAGGGGTGAGACCCAGTACTTC
TRBJ2-1 | . | TRBD2 | TRBV19 | CASTSTSGGANEQFF | TGTGCCAGTACCTCCACTAGCGGGGGGGCCAATGAGCAGTTCTTC
TRBJ1-6 | . | TRBD1 | TRBV28 | CASSFRQGDTYNSPLHF | TGTGCCAGCAGTTTCCGACAGGGGGACACCTATAATTCACCCCTCCACTTT
TRBJ2-7 | . | . | TRBV5-1 | CASSFEGSSYEQYF | TGCGCCAGCAGCTTCGAGGGGAGCTCCTACGAGCAGTACTTC
TRBJ1-2 | . | . | TRBV10-3 | CAIRPDGRYGYTF | TGTGCCATCAGACCCGACGGTAGATATGGCTACACCTTC
TRBJ2-7 | . | . | TRBV6-5 | CASSSPANEQYF | TGTGCCAGCAGTTCACCCGCAAACGAGCAGTACTTC
TRBJ2-7 | . | . | TRBV15 | CATSRDHYEQYF | TGTGCCACCAGCAGAGATCACTACGAGCAGTACTTC
TRBJ2-5 | . | . | TRBV13 | CASTSRLQETQYF | TGTGCCAGCACCTCGAGGCTCCAAGAGACCCAGTACTTC
TRBJ2-7 | . | . | TRBV7-9 | CASSPSVLGEGRSYEQYF | TGTGCCAGCAGCCCCTCAGTTTTGGGTGAGGGCCGCTCCTACGAGCAGTACTTC
TRBJ2-1 | few | . | TRBV6-6 | CASRDSNNEQFF | TGTGCCAGCAGGGACAGTAACAATGAGCAGTTCTTC
TRBJ1-2 | . | . | TRBV28 | CASSLVPLSGYTF | TGTGCCAGCAGTTTAGTGCCCCTTAGTGGCTACACCTTC
TRBJ1-4 | . | TRBD1 | TRBV7-9 | CASSSREDRGGEKLFF | TGTGCCAGCAGCTCCCGGGAGGACAGGGGGGGTGAAAAACTGTTTTTT
TRBJ2-2 | . | TRBD1 | TRBV5-6 | CASFGTGDAGELFF | TGTGCCAGCTTTGGGACAGGGGACGCCGGGGAGCTGTTTTTT
TRBJ1-4 | . | TRBD1 | TRBV4-1 | CASSPRQGRGEKLFF | TGCGCCAGCAGCCCTCGACAGGGTAGGGGTGAAAAACTGTTTTTT
TRBJ2-7 | . | TRBD1 | TRBV6-4 | CASSWDRSYEQYF | TGTGCCAGCAGCTGGGACAGATCCTACGAGCAGTACTTC
TRBJ2-2 | . | . | TRBV21-1 | CASSNVYLRDRVERERTGELFF | TGTGCCAGCAGCAACGTCTATCTCCGGGACAGGGTTGAGCGGGAGCGCACCGGGGAGCTGTTTTTT
TRBJ2-5 | . | TRBD2 | TRBV4-1 | CASSPLGLAVQETQYF | TGCGCCAGCAGCCCCTTAGGACTAGCGGTTCAAGAGACCCAGTACTTC
TRBJ1-2 | . | . | TRBV18 | CASSPLARTQDGYTF | TGTGCCAGCTCACCTTTGGCGAGAACTCAGGACGGCTACACCTTC
TRBJ1-6 | few | . | TRBV2 | CASTLRGSPLHF | TGTGCCAGCACATTACGGGGTTCACCCCTCCACTTT
TRBJ2-7 | . | . | TRBV5-1 | CASSSGDFLYEQYF | TGCGCCAGCAGCTCCGGGGACTTCCTTTACGAGCAGTACTTC